The entry that follows covers one TCR beta chain sequence. The entry originates in a study of OX40 agonist ivuxolimab in advanced cancers. The V and J ends lost 2 bases and 8 bases, in that order; junction bases with no gene match: 5. The CDR3 has 15 residues. From germline, CDR1 is SGHTA and CDR2 FQGNSA. The method was immunoSEQ multiplex PCR; TCRdb's version includes in-frame clones alone and lacks a portion of them. This table holds around 27,000 clones, roughly 84% found once. The sample here was CD4+ or CD8+ T cells sorted from blood, taken in a trial of the OX40 agonist ivuxolimab. The rearrangement links TRBV7-2 to TRBJ2-1; 11 bases map to TRBD2. The receptor comes from an adult with an advanced solid tumor such as melanoma, head and neck, liver or kidney cancer. CDR3 DNA: TGTGCCAGCAGCTTAACTAGCGGGAGCGGCGATGAGCAGTTCTTC. Protein: CASSLTSGSGDEQFF. The full variable domain, with the rest looked up from reference TRBV7-2 and TRBJ2-1, is GAGVSQSPSNKVTEKGKDVELRCDPISGHTALYWYRQSLGQGLEFLIYFQGNSAPDKSGLPSDRFSAERTGGSVSTLTIQRTQQEDSAVYLCASSLTSGSGDEQFFGPGTRLTVL.